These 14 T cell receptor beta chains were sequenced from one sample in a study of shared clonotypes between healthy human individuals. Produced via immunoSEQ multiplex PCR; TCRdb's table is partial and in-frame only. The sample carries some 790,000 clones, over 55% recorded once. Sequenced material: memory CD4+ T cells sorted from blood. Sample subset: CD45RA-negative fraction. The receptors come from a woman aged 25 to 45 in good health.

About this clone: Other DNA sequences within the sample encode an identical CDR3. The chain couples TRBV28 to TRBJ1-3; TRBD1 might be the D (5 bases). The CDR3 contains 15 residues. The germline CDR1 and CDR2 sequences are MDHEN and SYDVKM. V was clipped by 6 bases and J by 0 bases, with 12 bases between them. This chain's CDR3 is CASSSGGSSGNTIYF. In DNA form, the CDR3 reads TGTGCCAGCAGCTCCGGGGGGTCCTCTGGAAACACCATATATTTT.

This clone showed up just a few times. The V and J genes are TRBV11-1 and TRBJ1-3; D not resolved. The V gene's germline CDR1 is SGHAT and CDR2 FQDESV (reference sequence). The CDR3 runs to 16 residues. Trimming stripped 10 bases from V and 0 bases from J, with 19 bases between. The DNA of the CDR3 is TGTGCCATCAAGACGGGCGGCAGCACCTCTGGAAACACCATATATTTT. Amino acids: CAIKTGGSTSGNTIYF.

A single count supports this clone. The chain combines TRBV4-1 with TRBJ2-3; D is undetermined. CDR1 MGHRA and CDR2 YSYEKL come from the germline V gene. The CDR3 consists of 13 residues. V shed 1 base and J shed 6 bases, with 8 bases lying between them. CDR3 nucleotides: TGCGCCAGCAGCCAAGTCCGGTCCGATACGCAGTATTTT. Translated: CASSQVRSDTQYF.

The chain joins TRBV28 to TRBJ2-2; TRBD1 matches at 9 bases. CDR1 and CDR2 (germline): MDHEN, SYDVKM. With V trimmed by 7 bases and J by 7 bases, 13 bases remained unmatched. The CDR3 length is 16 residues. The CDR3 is CASTLKYRGRGGELFF. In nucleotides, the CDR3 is TGTGCCAGCACCTTAAAGTACAGGGGGCGAGGCGGGGAGCTGTTTTTT. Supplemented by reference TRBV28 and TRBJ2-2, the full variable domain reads DVKVTQSSRYLVKRTGEKVFLECVQDMDHENMFWYRQDPGLGLRLIYFSYDVKMKEKGDIPEGYSVSREKKERFSLILESASTNQTSMYLCASTLKYRGRGGELFFGEGSRLTVL.

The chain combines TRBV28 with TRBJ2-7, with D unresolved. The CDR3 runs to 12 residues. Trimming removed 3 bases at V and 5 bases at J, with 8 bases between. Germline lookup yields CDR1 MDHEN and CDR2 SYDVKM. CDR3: CASSFSSHEQYF. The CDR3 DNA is TGTGCCAGCAGTTTTTCTTCCCACGAGCAGTACTTC.

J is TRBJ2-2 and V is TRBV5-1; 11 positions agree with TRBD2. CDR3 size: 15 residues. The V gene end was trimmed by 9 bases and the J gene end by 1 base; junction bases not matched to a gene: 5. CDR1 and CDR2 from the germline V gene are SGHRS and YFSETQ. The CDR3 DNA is TGCGCCACCAAGGGGACTAGCGGGAACACCGGGGAGCTGTTTTTT. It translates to CATKGTSGNTGELFF.

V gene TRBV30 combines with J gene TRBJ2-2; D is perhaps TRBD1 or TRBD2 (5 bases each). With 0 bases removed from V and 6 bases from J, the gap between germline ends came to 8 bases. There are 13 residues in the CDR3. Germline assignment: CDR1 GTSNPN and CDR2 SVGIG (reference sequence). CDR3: CAWSVLGAGELFF. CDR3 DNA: TGTGCCTGGAGTGTACTAGGGGCCGGGGAGCTGTTTTTT.

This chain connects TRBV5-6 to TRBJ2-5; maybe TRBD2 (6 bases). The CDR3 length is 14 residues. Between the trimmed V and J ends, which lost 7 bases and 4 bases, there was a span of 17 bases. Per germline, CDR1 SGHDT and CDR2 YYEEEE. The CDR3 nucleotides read TGTGCCAGCGCCAGGAGGGTTGGGCGAGAGACCCAGTACTTC. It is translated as CASARRVGRETQYF.

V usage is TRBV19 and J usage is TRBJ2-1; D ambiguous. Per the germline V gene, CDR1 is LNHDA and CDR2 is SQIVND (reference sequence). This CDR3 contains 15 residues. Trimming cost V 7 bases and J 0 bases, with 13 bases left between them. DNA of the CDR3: TGTGCCAGTACCGATGGGCCTAACTCCTACAATGAGCAGTTCTTC. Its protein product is CASTDGPNSYNEQFF.

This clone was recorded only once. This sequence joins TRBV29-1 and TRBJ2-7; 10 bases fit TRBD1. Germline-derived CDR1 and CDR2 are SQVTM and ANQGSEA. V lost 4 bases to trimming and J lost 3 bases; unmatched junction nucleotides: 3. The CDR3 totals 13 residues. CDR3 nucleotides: TGCAGCGTTGCAAGGACAGGGGGCTACGAGCAGTACTTC. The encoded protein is CSVARTGGYEQYF.

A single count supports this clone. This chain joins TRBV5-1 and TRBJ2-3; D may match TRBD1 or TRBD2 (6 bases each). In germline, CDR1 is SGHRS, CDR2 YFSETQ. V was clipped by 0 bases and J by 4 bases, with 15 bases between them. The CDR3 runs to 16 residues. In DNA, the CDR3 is TGCGCCAGCAGCTTGGCCAAGGTCGGGGGCCCAGATACGCAGTATTTT. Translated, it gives CASSLAKVGGPDTQYF.

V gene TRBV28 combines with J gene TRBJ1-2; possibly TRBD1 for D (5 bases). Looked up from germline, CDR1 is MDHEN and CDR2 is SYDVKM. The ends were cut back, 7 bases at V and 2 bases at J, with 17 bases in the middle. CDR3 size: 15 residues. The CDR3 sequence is CASNRAAGSNYGYTF. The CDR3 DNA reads TGTGCCAGCAACCGCGCCGCAGGGTCCAACTATGGCTACACCTTC.

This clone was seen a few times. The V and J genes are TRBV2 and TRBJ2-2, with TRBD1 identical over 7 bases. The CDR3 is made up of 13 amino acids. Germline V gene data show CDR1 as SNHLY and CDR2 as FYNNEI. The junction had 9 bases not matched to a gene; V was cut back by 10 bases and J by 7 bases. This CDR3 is CATTGTVSGELFF. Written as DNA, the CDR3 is TGTGCCACCACCGGGACAGTCAGCGGGGAGCTGTTTTTT. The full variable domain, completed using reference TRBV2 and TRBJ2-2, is EPEVTQTPSHQVTQMGQEVILRCVPISNHLYFYWYRQILGQKVEFLVSFYNNEISEKSEIFDDQFSVERPDGSNFTLKIRSTKLEDSAMYFCATTGTVSGELFFGEGSRLTVL.

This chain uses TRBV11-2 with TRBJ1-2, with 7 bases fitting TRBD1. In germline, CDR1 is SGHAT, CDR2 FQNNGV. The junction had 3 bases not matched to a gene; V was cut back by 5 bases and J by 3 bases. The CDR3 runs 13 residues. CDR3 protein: CASSEDRDYGYTF. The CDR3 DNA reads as TGTGCCAGCAGCGAAGACAGGGACTATGGCTACACCTTC.